This T cell receptor (beta chain) was profiled in a study of cytomegalovirus exposure and HLA in healthy donors. Germline loops: CDR1 SNHLY, CDR2 FYNNEI. V was pared by 11 bases and J by 6 bases, with 18 bases between. The CDR3 sequence is 13 residues long. 13 Jbeta primers and 60 Vbeta primers were used for the PCR. Libraries were prepared by immunoSEQ multiplex PCR; TCRdb keeps only in-frame clonotypes and omits some of them. The table lists around 110,000 clones, 55% to 75% of them singletons. A few counts support this clone. The source of this sequence is a woman between 40 and 50 years old in good health and CMV-seropositive. Sequencing was carried out using PBMCs. The genes are TRBV2 and TRBJ2-3, with D perhaps matching TRBD2 (6 bases). The CDR3 sequence: CAWNRGRTDTQYF. For the CDR3, the DNA is TGTGCCTGGAATCGGGGGAGAACCGATACGCAGTATTTT.